This TCR beta chain was sequenced during a study of cytomegalovirus exposure and HLA in healthy donors. In its sample, this clone was seen a few times. Its specificity is unknown. Amplification used 60 Vbeta primers and 13 Jbeta primers. Profiling relied on immunoSEQ multiplex PCR, and the TCRdb table lists in-frame clones only, not all of them. Here the sample spans 200,000 or so clones, 60% to 85% being singletons. General observations from the study: What was likely a sequencing artifact was a cluster of highly shared sequence variants. Most of the TCR beta V segments (in an earlier analysis) were productive either about 87% or about 30% of the time. Sequencing depth roughly uniform across donors was assumed in presence/absence analyses.

The CDR3 length is 13 residues. The V and J ends lost 3 bases and 6 bases respectively, with 10 bases between them. CDR1 and CDR2 (germline): SGHVS, FQNEAQ. The clonotype originates from a man in his forties in good health and CMV-seronegative. Sequencing was performed on PBMCs. The rearrangement links TRBV7-8 to TRBJ2-3, with D hard to call. This chain's CDR3 is CASSFQASDTQYF. The CDR3 region has the DNA TGTGCCAGCAGCTTCCAGGCCTCGGATACGCAGTATTTT.